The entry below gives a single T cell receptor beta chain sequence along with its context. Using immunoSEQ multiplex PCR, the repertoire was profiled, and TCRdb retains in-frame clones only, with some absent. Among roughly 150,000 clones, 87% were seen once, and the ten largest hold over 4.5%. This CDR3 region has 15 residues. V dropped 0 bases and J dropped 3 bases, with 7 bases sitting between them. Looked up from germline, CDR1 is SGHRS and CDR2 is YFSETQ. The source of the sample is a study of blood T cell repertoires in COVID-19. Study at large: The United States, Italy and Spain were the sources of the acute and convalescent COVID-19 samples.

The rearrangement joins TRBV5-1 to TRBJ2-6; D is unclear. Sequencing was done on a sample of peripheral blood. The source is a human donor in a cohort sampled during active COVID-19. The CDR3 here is CASSLGAIGANVLTF. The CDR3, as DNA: TGCGCCAGCAGCTTGGGGGCTATTGGGGCCAACGTCCTGACTTTC.